The entry that follows covers one T cell receptor beta chain sequence. Its antigen remains unidentified. The run depth of the assay was deep. The repertoire was sequenced with immunoSEQ multiplex PCR; TCRdb's copy has only in-frame clones and lacks some. The repertoire holds millions of clones, with roughly 96% as singletons. Naive CD45RA+ and memory CD45RA-negative subsets were split from CD4+ cells. The data belong to a study of shared clonotypes between healthy human individuals. Turning to the study itself: Every donor yielded three CD4 naive, three CD4 memory, two CD8 naive and one CD8 memory plate.

This CDR3 spans 15 amino acids. The germline gives CDR1 MDHEN, CDR2 SYDVKM. V was cut by 2 bases and J by 4 bases, with 14 bases left in between. Whole-study results and caveats: Naive subsets generally exceeded memory subsets in estimated richness.

This sequence originates from a man between 18 and 35 years old in good health. What was sequenced was naive CD4+ T cells sorted from blood. The sample's subset: CD45RA+ positively selected. The rearrangement links TRBV28 to TRBJ1-1, with D tentatively TRBD1 (6 bases). The CDR3 reads CASSLGARGGTEAFF. The CDR3 coding sequence is TGTGCCAGCAGTTTAGGGGCCAGGGGTGGCACTGAAGCTTTCTTT. Full variable domain (missing parts from reference TRBV28 and TRBJ1-1): DVKVTQSSRYLVKRTGEKVFLECVQDMDHENMFWYRQDPGLGLRLIYFSYDVKMKEKGDIPEGYSVSREKKERFSLILESASTNQTSMYLCASSLGARGGTEAFFGQGTRLTVV.